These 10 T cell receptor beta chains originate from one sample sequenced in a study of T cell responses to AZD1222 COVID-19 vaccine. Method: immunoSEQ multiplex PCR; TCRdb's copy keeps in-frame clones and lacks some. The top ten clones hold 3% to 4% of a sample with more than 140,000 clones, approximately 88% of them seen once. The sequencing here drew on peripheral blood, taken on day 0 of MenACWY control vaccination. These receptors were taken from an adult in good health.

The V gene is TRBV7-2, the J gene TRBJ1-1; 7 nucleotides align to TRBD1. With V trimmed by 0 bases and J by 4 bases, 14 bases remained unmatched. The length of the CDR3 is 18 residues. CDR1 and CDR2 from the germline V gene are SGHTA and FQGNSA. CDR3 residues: CASSLALTGAALGTEAFF. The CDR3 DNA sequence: TGTGCCAGCAGCTTAGCACTTACAGGGGCTGCTCTGGGCACTGAAGCTTTCTTT.

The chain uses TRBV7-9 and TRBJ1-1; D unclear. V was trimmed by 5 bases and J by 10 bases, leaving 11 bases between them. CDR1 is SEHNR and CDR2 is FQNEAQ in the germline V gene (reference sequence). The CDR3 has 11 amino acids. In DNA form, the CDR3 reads TGTGCCAGCAGCAGTGAATGGGCAGCTTTCTTT. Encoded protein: CASSSEWAAFF. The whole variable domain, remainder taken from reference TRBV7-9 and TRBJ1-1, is DTGVSQNPRHKITKRGQNVTFRCDPISEHNRLYWYRQTLGQGPEFLTYFQNEAQLEKSRLLSDRFSAERPKGSFSTLEIQRTEQGDSAMYLCASSSEWAAFFGQGTRLTVV.

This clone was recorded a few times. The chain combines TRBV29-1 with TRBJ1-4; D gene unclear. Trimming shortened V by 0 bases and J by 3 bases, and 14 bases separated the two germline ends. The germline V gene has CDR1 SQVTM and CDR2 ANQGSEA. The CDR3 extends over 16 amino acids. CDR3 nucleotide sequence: TGCAGCGTTGAAGAGAGAGCGCTTGGGGCTAATGAAAAACTGTTTTTT. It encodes CSVEERALGANEKLFF.

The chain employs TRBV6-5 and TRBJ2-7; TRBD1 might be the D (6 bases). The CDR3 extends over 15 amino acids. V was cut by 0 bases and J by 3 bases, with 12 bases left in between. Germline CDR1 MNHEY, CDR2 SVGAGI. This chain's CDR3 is CASSYSLGHSYEQYF. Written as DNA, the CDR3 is TGTGCCAGCAGTTACTCGTTGGGACATAGCTACGAGCAGTACTTC.

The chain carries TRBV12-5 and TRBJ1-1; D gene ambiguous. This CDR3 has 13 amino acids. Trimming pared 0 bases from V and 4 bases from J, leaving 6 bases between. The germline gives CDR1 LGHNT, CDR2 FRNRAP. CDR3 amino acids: CASGLVLGTEAFF. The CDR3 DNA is TGTGCTAGTGGTTTGGTACTTGGCACTGAAGCTTTCTTT.

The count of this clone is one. The CDR3 loop is CAWCNPRRLSNYGYTF. CDR3 nucleotides: TGTGCCTGGTGCAACCCGAGACGGCTATCTAACTATGGCTACACCTTC. This rearrangement joins TRBV30 to TRBJ1-2; no clear D gene. The CDR3 extends over 16 amino acids. CDR1 and CDR2 (germline): GTSNPN, SVGIG (reference sequence). The V and J ends lost 5 bases and 0 bases respectively, with 19 bases between them.

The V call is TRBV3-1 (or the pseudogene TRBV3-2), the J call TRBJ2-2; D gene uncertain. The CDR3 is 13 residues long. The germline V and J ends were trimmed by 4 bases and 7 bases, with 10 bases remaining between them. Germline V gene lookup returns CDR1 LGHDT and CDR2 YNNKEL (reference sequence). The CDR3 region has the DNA TGTGCCAGCAGCCCCCTTTTTGGCGGGGAGCTGTTTTTT. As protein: CASSPLFGGELFF.

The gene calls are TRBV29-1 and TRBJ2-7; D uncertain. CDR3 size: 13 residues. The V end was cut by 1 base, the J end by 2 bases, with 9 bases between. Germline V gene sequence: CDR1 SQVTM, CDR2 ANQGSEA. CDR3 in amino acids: CSVEGRGAYEQYF. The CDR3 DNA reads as TGCAGCGTTGAAGGCCGAGGAGCCTACGAGCAGTACTTC.

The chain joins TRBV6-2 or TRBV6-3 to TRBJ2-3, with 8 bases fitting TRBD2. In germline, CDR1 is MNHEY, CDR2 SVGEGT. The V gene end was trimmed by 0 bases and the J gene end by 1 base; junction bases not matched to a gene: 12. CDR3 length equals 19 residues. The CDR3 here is CASSYSSGLVFGGTDTQYF. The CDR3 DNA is TGTGCCAGCAGTTACTCGTCGGGACTAGTTTTCGGAGGCACAGATACGCAGTATTTT.

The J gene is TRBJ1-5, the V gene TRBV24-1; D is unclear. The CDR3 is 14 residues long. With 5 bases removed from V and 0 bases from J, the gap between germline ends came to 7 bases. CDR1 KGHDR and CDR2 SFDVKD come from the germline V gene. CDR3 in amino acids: CATSGEYSNQPQHF. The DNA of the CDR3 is TGTGCCACCAGTGGTGAGTATAGCAATCAGCCCCAGCATTTT.